This T cell receptor (beta chain) is drawn from a study of cytomegalovirus exposure and HLA in healthy donors. Both 60 Vbeta primers and 13 Jbeta primers went into the PCR. Using immunoSEQ multiplex PCR, the repertoire was profiled, and TCRdb retains in-frame clones only, with some absent. The table has roughly 120,000 clones, around 10% seen once; the top ten hold less than 4%. Germline lookup yields CDR1 KGHSH and CDR2 LQKENI. The ends lost 1 base at V and 4 bases at J; junction bases unmatched: 12. This CDR3 comprises 17 residues. Comment on this clone: Its specificity is not known.

Whole-study findings and limits: Later on, analysis showed that most CMV-associated TCR beta chains appeared to be HLA-restricted.

The TCR comes from a man aged 25 to 40 in good health and CMV-seronegative. Sequenced: PBMCs. The V and J genes are TRBV18 and TRBJ1-1; 7 positions match TRBD1. As DNA, the CDR3 is TGTGCCAGCTCACCACGAGTTTGGGGGGCAGGGGGCACTGAAGCTTTCTTT. This gives the protein CASSPRVWGAGGTEAFF.